Listed below are T cell receptor beta chains from one sample, sequenced in a study of early T cells in non-severe SARS-CoV-2 infection. MiXCR, applied by TCRdb to the 5' RACE reads, yields one record per CDR3 protein. The sample holds about 64,000 distinct CDR3 sequences, roughly 5% seen once. The sample was whole blood. These TCRs come from an adult who was a healthcare worker with PCR-confirmed SARS-CoV-2 infection or an uninfected control (not recorded which). Each CDR3 is given with its conserved first and last residue.

j_call	v_call	cdr3_aa
TRBJ2-1	TRBV20-1	CSAPDTAAEQFF
TRBJ2-5	TRBV5-1	CASSRRTGGQETQYF
TRBJ2-7	TRBV20-1	CSAEGRGFTYEQYF
TRBJ2-1	TRBV11-3	CASSSNSLRDNEQFF
TRBJ2-1	TRBV19	CASRGGYSYNEQFF
TRBJ2-3	TRBV7-9	CASSFLGDTQYF
TRBJ2-2	TRBV6-5	CASSYSRRTGELFF
TRBJ2-1	TRBV11-3	CASSPGTSGDNEQFF
TRBJ1-4	TRBV20-1	CSARGRTSNEKLFF
TRBJ1-1	TRBV30	CAWGTGRGTEAFF
TRBJ2-1	TRBV24-1	CATSSTTGEQFF
TRBJ2-3	TRBV2	CASSGLAGDTDTQYF
TRBJ2-7	TRBV20-1	CSARRSRDNSYEQYF
TRBJ2-3	TRBV18	CASSTGTDTQYF
TRBJ1-2	TRBV7-9	CASSLTLKSYGYTF
TRBJ2-2	TRBV6-1	CASRGMHSNGELFF
TRBJ1-5	TRBV4-1	CASSQHGAGIGNQPQHF
TRBJ2-3	TRBV5-1	CASTHPTSGGTDTQYF
TRBJ2-1	TRBV3-1	CASSQGWSSYNEQFF
TRBJ1-1	TRBV6-6	CASSYFPDEDTEAFF
TRBJ2-7	TRBV27	CASSSNGKGEQYF
TRBJ2-1	TRBV15	CATSSSNEQFF
TRBJ2-1	TRBV24-1	CATSDLGGRYNEQFF
TRBJ2-5	TRBV9	CASSVGQGGQETQYF
TRBJ2-5	TRBV14	CASSSWTVIQETQYF
TRBJ2-7	TRBV28	CASGYEQYF
TRBJ2-7	TRBV6-5	CASSSRRGSYEQYF
TRBJ2-1	TRBV19	CASSIYNEQFF
TRBJ2-5	TRBV7-9	CASIQSTNQETQYF
TRBJ1-4	TRBV9	CASSVGRSATNEKLFF
TRBJ2-2	TRBV24-1	CATSAASGSLGTGELFF
TRBJ1-4	TRBV6-6	CASRGHEKLFF
TRBJ2-7	TRBV10-3	CAISQDIPGEQYF
TRBJ2-3	TRBV29-1	CSTRTGGDTQYF
TRBJ2-1	TRBV11-2	CASSLDPAVYNEQFF
TRBJ2-1	TRBV10-3	CAISTTSGGTNEQFF
TRBJ1-3	TRBV6-1	CASSEGGAGNTIYF
TRBJ2-3	TRBV29-1	CSVEPGALTDTQYF
TRBJ1-6	TRBV5-8	CASSFRGGVISPLHF
TRBJ1-1	TRBV7-2	CASSLFRRSEAFF
TRBJ2-7	TRBV13	CASSFRGGSYEQYF
TRBJ2-2	TRBV7-2	CASSLEVSAGELFF
TRBJ2-1	TRBV7-7	CASSARMGNYNEQFF
TRBJ2-1	TRBV7-6	CASSLPLDEQFF
TRBJ2-3	TRBV7-2	CASSSGGFRTDTQYF
TRBJ2-2	TRBV27	CASSFRSGYPTGELFF
TRBJ1-2	TRBV5-4	CASSLNARDSHYGYTF
TRBJ2-5	TRBV29-1	CSVGGGAETQYF
TRBJ2-5	TRBV11-2	CASSQGRLQETQYF
TRBJ1-4	TRBV18	CASSPGQGELFF
TRBJ1-2	TRBV19	CASSSSPLRDRNYGYTF
TRBJ2-3	TRBV20-1	CSAHPLTLAGGTDTQYF
TRBJ2-1	TRBV24-1	CATSDGQATNEQFF
TRBJ1-2	TRBV10-3	CAISSGQGYYGYTF
TRBJ1-2	TRBV6-4	CASSETGGGKNYGYTF